This TCR beta chain is from a study of response to subunit inactivated influenza vaccine. A single record per CDR3 protein comes from TCRdb applying MiXCR to the RT-PCR reads. The sample consists of 500,000 or so distinct CDR3 sequences, more than 15% of them appearing once. About this clonotype: Its antigen is not identified.

Study-level points and caveats: There was a suggestion from the authors that each seasonal influenza vaccination recruits few new T cells.

V shed 3 bases and J 1 base; nucleotides not matched to a gene: 4. The CDR3 has 16 amino acids. Germline V gives CDR1 MDHEN, CDR2 SYDVKM. The source material was CD4+ T cells sorted from PBMCs, sampled less than 30 months after vaccination. The clonotype comes from a man between 50 and 75 years old who received an inactivated influenza vaccine. The gene calls are TRBV28 and TRBJ2-1; 9 bases fit TRBD2. CDR3 DNA: TGTGCCAGCAGTTTGCCTAGCGGGATTTCCTACAATGAGCAGTTCTTC. It encodes CASSLPSGISYNEQFF.